The clone carrying this TCR beta chain turned up a few times. The source of the sample is a study of regulatory T cells in long-lasting Graves disease. The authors built TCR beta libraries using iRepertoire HTBI primers and Arm-PCR of CDR3 regions. TCRdb used MiXCR to reprocess the multiplex PCR reads, holding one entry per CDR3 protein. The sample contains 450,000 or so distinct CDR3 sequences, less than 25% of which appear only once. Time point specified: persistent/refractory GD, antithyroid drugs over 5 years with positive TRAb. The TCR library was made from RNA extracted from PBMCs. Sequencing was performed on peripheral blood mononuclear cells (PBMCs), taken when the disease was refractory, from a patient treated with antithyroid drugs. The source of this sequence is a female donor with Graves disease.

DNA of the CDR3: TGCAGTGCTGACCGGGACGGAGGCCGAGGGGAGCAGTACTTC. Protein: CSADRDGGRGEQYF. The V and J genes are TRBV20-1 and TRBJ2-7; D possibly uses TRBD1 or TRBD2 (5 bases each). Germline lookup yields CDR1 DFQATT and CDR2 SNEGSKA (reference sequence). Deletions cut 5 bases from V and 7 bases from J, with 21 bases between. The CDR3 covers 14 residues.